A selection of T cell receptor beta chains follows, all from one sample in a study of T cell repertoires in cytomegalovirus infection. From the reads, TCRdb called clonotypes with MiXCR, one entry per CDR3 protein. This table holds 150,000 to 200,000 distinct CDR3 sequences, around 14% found once. Sequencing input: PBMCs. These receptors were collected from a human donor in good health (CMV status not recorded). Some clones in this sample may be carry-over from other donors' samples. Both conserved end residues are part of each CDR3. The D gene is left open where the match is weak. Where a row states a size, it is once, few, many or the class of an expanded clone; other rows omit it.

few	NA	TRBV10-3	TRBJ2-3	TGTGCCATCAGGCCTGGAGGGCCAGATACGCAGTATTTT	CAIRPGGPDTQYF
NA	NA	TRBV11-2	TRBJ2-3	TGTGCCAGCAGCTTCGTCTTCAGGGGCACAGATACGCAGTATTTT	CASSFVFRGTDTQYF
many	TRBD2	TRBV7-2	TRBJ2-1	TGTGCCAGCAGCTATGTGGGACTAGCTTACGGTGAGCAGTTCTTC	CASSYVGLAYGEQFF
many	NA	TRBV12-3/TRBV12-4	TRBJ1-1	TGTGCCAGCACCAGATCTGATGAAGCTTTCTTT	CASTRSDEAFF
many	TRBD1	TRBV5-4	TRBJ2-3	TGTGCCAGCAGCTTACGACAGGGGGCAGATACGCAGTATTTT	CASSLRQGADTQYF
few	NA	TRBV29-1	TRBJ1-3	TGCAGCATCCCGGGACCCCAAGGAGCGAACACCATATATTTT	CSIPGPQGANTIYF
many	NA	TRBV7-9	TRBJ2-7	TGTGCCAGCAGCTTAGGGTCCGACGAGCAGTACTTC	CASSLGSDEQYF
few	NA	TRBV5-6	TRBJ1-2	TGTGCCAGCAGCTTCAGTGTCGGACAGTACGGCTACACCTTC	CASSFSVGQYGYTF
NA	TRBD1	TRBV5-1	TRBJ1-5	TGCGCCAGCAGCTTGGAGGGGGACAGGGATCAGCCCCAGCATTTT	CASSLEGDRDQPQHF
many	NA	TRBV7-8	TRBJ1-2	TGTGCCAGCAGCTTAGGGGGAATCGCGGACAGTATCAACTATGGCTACACCTTC	CASSLGGIADSINYGYTF
NA	TRBD1	TRBV7-9	TRBJ1-3	TGTGCCAGCAGCCCAAGTGGACAGGGAGGAAACACCATATATTTT	CASSPSGQGGNTIYF
NA	TRBD1	TRBV28	TRBJ2-7	TGTGCCAGCAGTCCCAGACAGGGGGCCACCTACGAGCAGTACTTC	CASSPRQGATYEQYF
many	TRBD2	TRBV6-2/TRBV6-3	TRBJ2-1	TGTGCCAGCAGTTACTCGAAGGCCGGACTAGCGGGAGTGTTCAATGAGCAGTTCTTC	CASSYSKAGLAGVFNEQFF
NA	NA	TRBV25-1	TRBJ2-6	TGTGCCAGCAGCTCCGCCGGGGCCAACGTCCTGACTTTC	CASSSAGANVLTF
many	NA	TRBV6-2/TRBV6-3	TRBJ2-7	TGTGCCAGCAGTTCCTTTAGGGACACCTCTTGGGAGCAGTACTTC	CASSSFRDTSWEQYF
NA	NA	TRBV7-4	TRBJ2-5	TGTGCCAGCAGGGATACAGCGTACCAAGAGACCCAGTACTTC	CASRDTAYQETQYF
NA	NA	TRBV15	TRBJ2-2	TGTGCCACCAGCAGAAGATCCGGGGAGCTGTTTTTT	CATSRRSGELFF
NA	TRBD1	TRBV28	TRBJ2-3	TGTGCCAGCAGTCCAGGACAGGCCAGGGCTACGCAGTATTTT	CASSPGQARATQYF